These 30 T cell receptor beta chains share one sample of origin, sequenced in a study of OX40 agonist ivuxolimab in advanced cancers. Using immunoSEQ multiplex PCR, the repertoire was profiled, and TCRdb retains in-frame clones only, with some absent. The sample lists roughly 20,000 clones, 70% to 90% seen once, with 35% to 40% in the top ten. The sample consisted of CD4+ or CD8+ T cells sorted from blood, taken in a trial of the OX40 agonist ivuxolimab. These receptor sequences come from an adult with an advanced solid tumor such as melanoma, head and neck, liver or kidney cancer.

CDR3 sequence: CASSVGVGNQPQHF. In DNA form, the CDR3 reads TGTGCCAGCAGTGTAGGGGTTGGCAATCAGCCCCAGCATTTT. The chain couples TRBV25-1 to TRBJ1-5; a possible D gene is TRBD1 (5 bases). Trimming cost V 4 bases and J 2 bases, with 9 bases left between them. The CDR3 is made up of 14 amino acids. Germline V gives CDR1 MGHDK, CDR2 SYGVNS. Full variable domain (outside the CDR3, taken from reference TRBV25-1 and TRBJ1-5): EADIYQTPRYLVIGTGKKITLECSQTMGHDKMYWYQQDPGMELHLIHYSYGVNSTEKGDLSSESTVSRIRTEHFPLTLESARPSHTSQYLCASSVGVGNQPQHFGDGTRLSIL.

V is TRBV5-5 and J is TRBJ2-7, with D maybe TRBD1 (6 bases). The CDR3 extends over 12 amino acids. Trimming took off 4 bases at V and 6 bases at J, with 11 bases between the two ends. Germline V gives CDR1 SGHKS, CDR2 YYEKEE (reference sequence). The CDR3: CASSLLGAEQYF. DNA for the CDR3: TGTGCCAGCAGCCTCCTGGGGGCCGAGCAGTACTTC.

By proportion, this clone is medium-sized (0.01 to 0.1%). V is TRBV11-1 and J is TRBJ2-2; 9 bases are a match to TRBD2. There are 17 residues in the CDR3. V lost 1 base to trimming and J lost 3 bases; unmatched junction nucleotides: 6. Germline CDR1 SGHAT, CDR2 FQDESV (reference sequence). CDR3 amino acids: CASSLERLAGYTGELFF. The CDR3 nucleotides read TGTGCCAGCAGCTTAGAGCGGCTAGCGGGGTACACCGGGGAGCTGTTTTTT.

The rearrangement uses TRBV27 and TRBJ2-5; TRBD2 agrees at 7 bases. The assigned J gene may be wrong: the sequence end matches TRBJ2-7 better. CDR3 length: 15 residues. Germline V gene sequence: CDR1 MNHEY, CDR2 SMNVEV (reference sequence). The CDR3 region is CASSLRGSISYEQYF. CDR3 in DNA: TGTGCCAGCAGTTTACGCGGGAGTATCTCCTACGAGCAGTACTTC.

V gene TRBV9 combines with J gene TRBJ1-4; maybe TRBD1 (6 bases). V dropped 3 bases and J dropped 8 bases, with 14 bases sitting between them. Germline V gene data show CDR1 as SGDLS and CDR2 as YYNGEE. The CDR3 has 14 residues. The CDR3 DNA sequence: TGTGCCAGCAGCGGAGCAGGGGCGGGAGAAAAACTGTTTTTT. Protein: CASSGAGAGEKLFF.

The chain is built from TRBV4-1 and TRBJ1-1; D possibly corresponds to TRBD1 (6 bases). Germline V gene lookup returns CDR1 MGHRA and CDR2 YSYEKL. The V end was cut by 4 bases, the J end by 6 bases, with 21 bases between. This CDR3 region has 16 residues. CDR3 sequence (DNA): TGCGCCAGCAGCCTTGAACCACAGGGCAAAGGAGCTGAAGCTTTCTTT. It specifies CASSLEPQGKGAEAFF.

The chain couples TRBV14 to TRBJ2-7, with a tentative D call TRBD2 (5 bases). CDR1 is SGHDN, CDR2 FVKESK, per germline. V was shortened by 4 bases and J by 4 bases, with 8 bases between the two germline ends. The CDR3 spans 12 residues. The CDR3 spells CASSPTGYEQYF. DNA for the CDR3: TGTGCCAGCAGCCCCACGGGGTACGAGCAGTACTTC. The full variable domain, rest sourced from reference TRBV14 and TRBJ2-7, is EAGVTQFPSHSVIEKGQTVTLRCDPISGHDNLYWYRRVMGKEIKFLLHFVKESKQDESGMPNNRFLAERTGGTYSTLKVQPAELEDSGVYFCASSPTGYEQYFGPGTRLTVT.

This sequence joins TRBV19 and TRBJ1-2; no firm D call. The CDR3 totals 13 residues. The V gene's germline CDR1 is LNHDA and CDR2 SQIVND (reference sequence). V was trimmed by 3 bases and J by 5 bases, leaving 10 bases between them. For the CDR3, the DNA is TGTGCCAGTAGTATCGGCGCGGCATATGGCTACACCTTC. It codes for CASSIGAAYGYTF.

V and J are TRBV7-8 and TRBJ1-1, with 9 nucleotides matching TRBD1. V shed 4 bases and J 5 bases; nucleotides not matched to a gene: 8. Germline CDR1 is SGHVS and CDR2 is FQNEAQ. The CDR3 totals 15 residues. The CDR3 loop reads CASSSLGQGRTEAFF. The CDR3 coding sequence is TGTGCCAGCAGCTCACTGGGACAGGGAAGAACTGAAGCTTTCTTT.

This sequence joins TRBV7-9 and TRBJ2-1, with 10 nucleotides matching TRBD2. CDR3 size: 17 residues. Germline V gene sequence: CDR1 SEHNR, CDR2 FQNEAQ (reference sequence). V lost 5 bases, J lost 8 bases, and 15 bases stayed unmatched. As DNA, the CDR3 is TGTGCCAGCAGCCCGGCACGCCCGGGACTAGCGAGTTATGAGCAGTTCTTC. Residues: CASSPARPGLASYEQFF.

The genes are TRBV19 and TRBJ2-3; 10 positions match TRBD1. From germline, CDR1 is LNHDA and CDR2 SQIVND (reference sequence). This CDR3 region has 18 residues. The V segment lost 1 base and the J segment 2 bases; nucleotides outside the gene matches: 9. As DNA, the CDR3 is TGTGCCAGTAGTATAGGCCTGGGACAGGGGAAATTCACAGATACGCAGTATTTT. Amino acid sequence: CASSIGLGQGKFTDTQYF.

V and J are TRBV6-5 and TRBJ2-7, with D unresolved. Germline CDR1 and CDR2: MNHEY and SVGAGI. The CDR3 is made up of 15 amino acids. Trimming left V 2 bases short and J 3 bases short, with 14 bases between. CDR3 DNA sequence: TGTGCCAGCAGTTACGGTCCGAATACCCTCTACGAGCAGTACTTC. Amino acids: CASSYGPNTLYEQYF.

CDR3 sequence reads: CASSLGLLREQYF. The CDR3 nucleotides read TGTGCCAGCAGCTTAGGGCTATTGCGCGAGCAGTACTTC. The chain carries TRBV7-7 and TRBJ2-7; D uncertain. Trimming removed 1 base from V and 6 bases from J, with 10 bases in between. CDR3 length: 13 residues. Germline lookup yields CDR1 SSHAT and CDR2 FNYEAQ (reference sequence). Full variable domain (remainder filled in from reference TRBV7-7 and TRBJ2-7): GAGVSQSPRYKVTKRGQDVTLRCDPISSHATLYWYQQALGQGPEFLTYFNYEAQPDKSGLPSDRFSAERPEGSISTLTIQRTEQRDSAMYRCASSLGLLREQYFGPGTRLTVT.

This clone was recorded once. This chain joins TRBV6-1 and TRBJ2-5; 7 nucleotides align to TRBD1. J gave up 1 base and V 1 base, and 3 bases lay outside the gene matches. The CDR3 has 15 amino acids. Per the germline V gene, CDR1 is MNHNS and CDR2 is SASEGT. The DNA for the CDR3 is TGTGCCAGCAGTGAAGTCGACAGGGCCCAAGAGACCCAGTACTTC. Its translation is CASSEVDRAQETQYF.

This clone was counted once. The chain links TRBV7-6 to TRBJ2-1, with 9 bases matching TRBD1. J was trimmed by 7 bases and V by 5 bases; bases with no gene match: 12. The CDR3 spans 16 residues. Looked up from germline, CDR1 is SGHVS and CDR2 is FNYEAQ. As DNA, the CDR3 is TGTGCCAGCAGCATAACGACAGGGGGAGTCAGGAATGAGCAGTTCTTC. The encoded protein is CASSITTGGVRNEQFF.

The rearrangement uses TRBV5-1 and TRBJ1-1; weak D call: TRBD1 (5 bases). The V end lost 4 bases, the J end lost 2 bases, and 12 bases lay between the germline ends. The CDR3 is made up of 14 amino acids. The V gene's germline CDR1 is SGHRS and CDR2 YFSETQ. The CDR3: CASSQPTDNTEAFF. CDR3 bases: TGCGCCAGCAGCCAACCGACAGATAACACTGAAGCTTTCTTT. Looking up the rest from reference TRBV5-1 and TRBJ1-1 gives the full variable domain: KAGVTQTPRYLIKTRGQQVTLSCSPISGHRSVSWYQQTPGQGLQFLFEYFSETQRNKGNFPGRFSGRQFSNSRSEMNVSTLELGDSALYLCASSQPTDNTEAFFGQGTRLTVV.

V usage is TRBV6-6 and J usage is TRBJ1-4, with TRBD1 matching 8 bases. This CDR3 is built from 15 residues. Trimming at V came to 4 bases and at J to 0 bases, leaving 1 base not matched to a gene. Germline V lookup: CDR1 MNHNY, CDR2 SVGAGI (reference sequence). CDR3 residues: CASSSDRATNEKLFF. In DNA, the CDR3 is TGTGCCAGCAGTTCGGACAGGGCAACTAATGAAAAACTGTTTTTT.

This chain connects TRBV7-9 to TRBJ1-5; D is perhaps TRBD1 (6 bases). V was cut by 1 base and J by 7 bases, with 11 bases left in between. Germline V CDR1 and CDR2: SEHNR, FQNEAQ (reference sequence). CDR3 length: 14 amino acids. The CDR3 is CASSLVGGGQPQHF. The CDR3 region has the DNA TGTGCCAGCAGCTTAGTGGGGGGCGGGCAGCCCCAGCATTTT.

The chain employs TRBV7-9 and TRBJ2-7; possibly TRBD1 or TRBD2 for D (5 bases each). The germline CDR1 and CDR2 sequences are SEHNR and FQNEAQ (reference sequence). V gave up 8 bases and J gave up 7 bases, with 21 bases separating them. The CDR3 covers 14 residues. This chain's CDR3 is CASAGTGTLREQYF. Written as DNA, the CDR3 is TGTGCCAGCGCCGGCACGGGGACGTTGAGGGAGCAGTACTTC.

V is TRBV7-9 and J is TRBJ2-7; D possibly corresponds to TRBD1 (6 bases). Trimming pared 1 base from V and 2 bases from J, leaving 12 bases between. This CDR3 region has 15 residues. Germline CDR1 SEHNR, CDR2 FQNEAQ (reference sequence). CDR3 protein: CASSLGQGSAYEQYF. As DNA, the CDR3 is TGTGCCAGCAGCTTAGGGCAGGGGTCAGCCTACGAGCAGTACTTC.

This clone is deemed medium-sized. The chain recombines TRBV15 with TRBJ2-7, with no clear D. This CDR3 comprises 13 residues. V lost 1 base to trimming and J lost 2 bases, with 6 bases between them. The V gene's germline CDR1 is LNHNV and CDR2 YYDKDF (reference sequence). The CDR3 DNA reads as TGTGCCACCAGCAGAGGTGCACCCTACGAGCAGTACTTC. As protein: CATSRGAPYEQYF.

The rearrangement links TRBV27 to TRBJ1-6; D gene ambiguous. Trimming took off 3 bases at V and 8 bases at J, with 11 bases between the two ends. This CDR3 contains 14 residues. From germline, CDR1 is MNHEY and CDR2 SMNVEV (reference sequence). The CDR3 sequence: CASSLSGADSPLHF. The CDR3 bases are TGTGCCAGCAGTTTGTCAGGAGCCGATTCACCCCTCCACTTT.

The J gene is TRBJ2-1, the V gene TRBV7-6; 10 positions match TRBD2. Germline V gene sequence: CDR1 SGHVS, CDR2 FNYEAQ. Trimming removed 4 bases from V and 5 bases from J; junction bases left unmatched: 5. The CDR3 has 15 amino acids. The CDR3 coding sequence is TGTGCCAGCAGCTACACTAGCGGGGTCGACAATGAGCAGTTCTTC. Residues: CASSYTSGVDNEQFF. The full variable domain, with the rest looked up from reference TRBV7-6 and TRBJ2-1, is GAGVSQSPRYKVTKRGQDVALRCDPISGHVSLYWYRQALGQGPEFLTYFNYEAQQDKSGLPNDRFSAERPEGSISTLTIQRTEQRDSAMYRCASSYTSGVDNEQFFGPGTRLTVL.

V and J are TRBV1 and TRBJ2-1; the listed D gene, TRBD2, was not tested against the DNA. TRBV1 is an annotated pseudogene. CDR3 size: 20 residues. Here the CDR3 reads CTSSQDITSGGAVSYNEQFF. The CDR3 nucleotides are TGCACCAGCAGCCAAGATATCACTAGCGGGGGGGCCGTCTCTTACAATGAGCAGTTCTTC.

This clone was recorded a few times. This CDR3 is CASSQEGVNTEAFF. CDR3 nucleotide sequence: TGCGCCAGCAGCCAAGAGGGGGTGAACACTGAAGCTTTCTTT. This rearrangement joins TRBV4-1 to TRBJ1-1; TRBD1 is a possible D gene (5 bases). Deletions cut 0 bases from V and 0 bases from J, with 5 bases between. The CDR3 sequence is 14 residues long. From germline, CDR1 is MGHRA and CDR2 YSYEKL.

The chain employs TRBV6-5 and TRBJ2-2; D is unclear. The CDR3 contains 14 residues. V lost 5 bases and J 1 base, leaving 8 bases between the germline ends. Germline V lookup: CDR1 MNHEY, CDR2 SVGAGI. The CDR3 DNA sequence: TGTGCCAGCAGTCAGAGCGAGAACACCGGGGAGCTGTTTTTT. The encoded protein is CASSQSENTGELFF.

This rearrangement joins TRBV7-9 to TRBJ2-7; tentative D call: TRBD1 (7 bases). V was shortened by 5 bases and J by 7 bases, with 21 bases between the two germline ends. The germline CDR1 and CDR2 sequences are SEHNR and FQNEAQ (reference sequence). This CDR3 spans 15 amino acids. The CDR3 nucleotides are TGTGCCAGCAGCCCAGCCCAGGGGGGCCTAGAAGAGCAGTACTTC. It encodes CASSPAQGGLEEQYF. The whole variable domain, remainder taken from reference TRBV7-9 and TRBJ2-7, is DTGVSQNPRHKITKRGQNVTFRCDPISEHNRLYWYRQTLGQGPEFLTYFQNEAQLEKSRLLSDRFSAERPKGSFSTLEIQRTEQGDSAMYLCASSPAQGGLEEQYFGPGTRLTVT.

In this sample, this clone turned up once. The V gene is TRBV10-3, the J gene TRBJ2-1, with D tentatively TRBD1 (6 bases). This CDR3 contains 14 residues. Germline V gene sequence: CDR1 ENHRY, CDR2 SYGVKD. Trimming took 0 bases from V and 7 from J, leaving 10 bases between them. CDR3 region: CAISESTGFNEQFF. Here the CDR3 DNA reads TGTGCCATCAGTGAGTCTACAGGGTTTAATGAGCAGTTCTTC.

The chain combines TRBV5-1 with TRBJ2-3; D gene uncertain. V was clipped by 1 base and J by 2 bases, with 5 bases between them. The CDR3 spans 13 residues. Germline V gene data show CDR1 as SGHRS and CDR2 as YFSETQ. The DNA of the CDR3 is TGCGCCAGCAGCTTGACGGCCACAGATACGCAGTATTTT. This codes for CASSLTATDTQYF.

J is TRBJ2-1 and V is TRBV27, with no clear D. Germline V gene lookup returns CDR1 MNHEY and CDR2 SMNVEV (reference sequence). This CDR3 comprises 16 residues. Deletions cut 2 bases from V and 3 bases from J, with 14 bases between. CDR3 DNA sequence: TGTGCCAGCAGTTTACTTAAGTCAGCAGGCTACAATGAGCAGTTCTTC. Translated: CASSLLKSAGYNEQFF.